The clone carrying this T cell receptor beta chain showed up many times. Its antigen is unidentified. The V gene's germline CDR1 is GTSNPN and CDR2 SVGIG (reference sequence). Between the trimmed V and J ends, which lost 5 bases and 3 bases, there was a span of 14 bases. This CDR3 has 14 amino acids. Those patients with uncontrolled infection, other autoimmune disease, pregnancy or lactation were excluded. The blood sample dates from first hyperthyroidism diagnosis, preceding any ophthalmopathy symptoms. The sample originates from a study of T cells in Graves' hyperthyroidism and ophthalmopathy. Amplified TCR beta CDR3 regions came from RNA transcripts. Using the HTBI primer set, a first-round RT-PCR was run on the TCR CDR3. Each CDR3 protein is one row after TCRdb ran MiXCR on the multiplex PCR reads. The repertoire consists of under 200,000 distinct CDR3 sequences, with about 9.4% occurring once and the leading ten covering approximately 24%.

Study conclusions and caveats: Model predictions of ophthalmopathy came a median 6.5 months before onset. The authors' 13 V-J model separated ophthalmopathy from stable hyperthyroidism.

Specimen: blood. The origin of this receptor is a woman younger than 30 with Graves' hyperthyroidism that later progressed to Graves' ophthalmopathy. This chain links TRBV30 with TRBJ2-1; a weak D match, TRBD1 (5 bases). CDR3 coding DNA: TGTGCCTGGGTTCTTCTTAGGGGCTACAATGAGCAGTTCTTC. Residues: CAWVLLRGYNEQFF.